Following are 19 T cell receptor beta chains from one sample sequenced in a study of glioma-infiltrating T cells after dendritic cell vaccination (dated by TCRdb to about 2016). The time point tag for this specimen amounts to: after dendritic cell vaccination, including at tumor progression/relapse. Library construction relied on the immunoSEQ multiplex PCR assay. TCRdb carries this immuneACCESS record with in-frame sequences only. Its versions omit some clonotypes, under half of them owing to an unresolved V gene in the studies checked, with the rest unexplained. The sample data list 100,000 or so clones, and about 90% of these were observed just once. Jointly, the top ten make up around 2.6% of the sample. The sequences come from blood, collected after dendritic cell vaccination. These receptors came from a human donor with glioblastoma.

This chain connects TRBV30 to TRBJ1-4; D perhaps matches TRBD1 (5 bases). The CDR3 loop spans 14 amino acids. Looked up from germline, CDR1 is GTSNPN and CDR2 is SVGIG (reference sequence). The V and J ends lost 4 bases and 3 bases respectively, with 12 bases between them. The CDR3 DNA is TGTGCCTGGAAAGAAGGGGTAGCTAATGAAAAACTGTTTTTT. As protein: CAWKEGVANEKLFF.

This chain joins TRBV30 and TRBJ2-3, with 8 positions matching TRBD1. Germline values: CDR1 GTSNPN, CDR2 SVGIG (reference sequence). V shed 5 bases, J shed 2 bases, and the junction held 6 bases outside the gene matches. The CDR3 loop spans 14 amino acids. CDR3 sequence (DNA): TGTGCCTGGGCGGGGCAGGGGGCCACAGATACGCAGTATTTT. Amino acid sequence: CAWAGQGATDTQYF.

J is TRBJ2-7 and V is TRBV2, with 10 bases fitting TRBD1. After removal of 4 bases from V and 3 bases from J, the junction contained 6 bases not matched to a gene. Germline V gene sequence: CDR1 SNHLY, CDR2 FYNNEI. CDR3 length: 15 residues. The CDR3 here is CASSGDRGPHYEQYF. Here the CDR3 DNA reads TGTGCCAGCAGTGGAGACAGGGGGCCCCACTACGAGCAGTACTTC.

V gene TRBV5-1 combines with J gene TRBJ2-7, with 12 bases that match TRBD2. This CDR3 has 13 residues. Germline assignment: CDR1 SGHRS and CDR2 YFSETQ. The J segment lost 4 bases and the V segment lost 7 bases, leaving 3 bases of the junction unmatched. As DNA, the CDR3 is TGCGCCAGCCGGACTAGCGGGATTTACGAGCAGTACTTC. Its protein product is CASRTSGIYEQYF.

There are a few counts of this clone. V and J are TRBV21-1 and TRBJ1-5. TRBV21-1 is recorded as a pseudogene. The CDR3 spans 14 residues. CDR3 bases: TGTGCCATTGCGCCCGCAGGGAGGGATCAGCCCCAGCATTTT. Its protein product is CAIAPAGRDQPQHF.

The DNA of the CDR3 is TGTGCCAGCAGCTTATTCGAGGGCTCAGAGACCCAGTACTTC. As protein: CASSLFEGSETQYF. The genes are TRBV7-8 and TRBJ2-5, with TRBD2 as a possible D gene (5 bases). The CDR3 runs 14 residues. CDR1 is SGHVS and CDR2 is FQNEAQ in the germline V gene. V was shortened by 2 bases and J by 4 bases, with 11 bases between the two germline ends.

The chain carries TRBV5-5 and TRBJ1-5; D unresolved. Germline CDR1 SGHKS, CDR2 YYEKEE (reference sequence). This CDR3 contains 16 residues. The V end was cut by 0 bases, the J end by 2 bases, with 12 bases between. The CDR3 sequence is CASSLEAGPGNQPQHF. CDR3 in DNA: TGTGCCAGCAGCTTGGAGGCAGGCCCAGGCAATCAGCCCCAGCATTTT.

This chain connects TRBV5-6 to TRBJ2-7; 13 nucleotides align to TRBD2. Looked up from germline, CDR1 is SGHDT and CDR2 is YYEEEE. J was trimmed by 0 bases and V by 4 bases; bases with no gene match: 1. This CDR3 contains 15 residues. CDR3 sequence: CASSRTSGSSYEQYF. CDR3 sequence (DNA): TGTGCCAGCAGCCGGACTAGCGGGAGCTCCTACGAGCAGTACTTC.

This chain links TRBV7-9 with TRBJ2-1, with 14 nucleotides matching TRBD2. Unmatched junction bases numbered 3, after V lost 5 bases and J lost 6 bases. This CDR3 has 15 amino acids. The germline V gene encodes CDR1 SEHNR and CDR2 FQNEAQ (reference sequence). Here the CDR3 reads CASSAGTSGGNEQFF. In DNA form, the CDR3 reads TGTGCCAGCAGCGCCGGGACTAGCGGGGGCAATGAGCAGTTCTTC.

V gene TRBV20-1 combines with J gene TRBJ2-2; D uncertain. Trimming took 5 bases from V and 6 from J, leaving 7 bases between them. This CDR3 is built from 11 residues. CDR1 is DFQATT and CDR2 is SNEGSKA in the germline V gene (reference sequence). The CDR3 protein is CSAYLAGELFF. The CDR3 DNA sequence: TGCAGTGCTTATCTCGCCGGGGAGCTGTTTTTT.

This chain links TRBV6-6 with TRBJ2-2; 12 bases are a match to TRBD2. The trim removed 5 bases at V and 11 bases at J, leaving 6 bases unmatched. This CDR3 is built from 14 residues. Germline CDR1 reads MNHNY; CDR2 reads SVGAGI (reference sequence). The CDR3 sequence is CASSALAGGNELFF. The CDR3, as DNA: TGTGCCAGCAGTGCACTAGCGGGAGGTAATGAGCTGTTTTTT.

CDR3 amino acids: CASSPRNRGYQPQHF. The CDR3 DNA sequence: TGTGCCAGCAGCCCACGGAACAGGGGTTATCAGCCCCAGCATTTT. The rearrangement uses TRBV7-8 and TRBJ1-5; 7 positions match TRBD1. This CDR3 spans 15 amino acids. J lost 5 bases, V lost 5 bases, and 9 bases had no gene match. From germline, CDR1 is SGHVS and CDR2 FQNEAQ.

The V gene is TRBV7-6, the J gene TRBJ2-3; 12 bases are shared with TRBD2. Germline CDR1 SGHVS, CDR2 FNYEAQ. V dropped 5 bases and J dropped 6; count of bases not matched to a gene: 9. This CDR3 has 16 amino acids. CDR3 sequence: CASSPGLAGPTDTQYF. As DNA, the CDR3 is TGTGCCAGCAGCCCAGGACTAGCGGGACCCACTGATACGCAGTATTTT.

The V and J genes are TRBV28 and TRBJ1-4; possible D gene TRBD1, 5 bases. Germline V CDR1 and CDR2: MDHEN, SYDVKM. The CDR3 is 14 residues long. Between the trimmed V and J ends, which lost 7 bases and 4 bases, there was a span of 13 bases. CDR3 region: CASTGGGNNEKLFF. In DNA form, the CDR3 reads TGTGCCAGCACTGGGGGGGGTAATAATGAAAAACTGTTTTTT.

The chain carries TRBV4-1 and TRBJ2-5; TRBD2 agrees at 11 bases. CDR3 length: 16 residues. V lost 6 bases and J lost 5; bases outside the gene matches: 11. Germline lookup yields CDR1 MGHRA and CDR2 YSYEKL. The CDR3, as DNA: TGCGCCAGCAGACCAGTGGGGACTAGCGGTAAGGAGACCCAGTACTTC. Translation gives CASRPVGTSGKETQYF.

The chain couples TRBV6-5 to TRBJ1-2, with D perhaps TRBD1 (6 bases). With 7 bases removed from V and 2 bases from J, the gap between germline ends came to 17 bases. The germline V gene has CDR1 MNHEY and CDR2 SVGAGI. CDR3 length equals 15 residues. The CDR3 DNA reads TGTGCCAGCACCTTTACGGCAGGGGCCAACTATGGCTACACCTTC. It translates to CASTFTAGANYGYTF.

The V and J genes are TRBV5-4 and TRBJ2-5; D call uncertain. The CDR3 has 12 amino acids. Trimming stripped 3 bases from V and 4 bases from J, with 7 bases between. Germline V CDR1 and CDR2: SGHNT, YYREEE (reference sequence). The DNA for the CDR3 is TGTGCCAGCAGCTCCGGAGCAGAGACCCAGTACTTC. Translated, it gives CASSSGAETQYF.

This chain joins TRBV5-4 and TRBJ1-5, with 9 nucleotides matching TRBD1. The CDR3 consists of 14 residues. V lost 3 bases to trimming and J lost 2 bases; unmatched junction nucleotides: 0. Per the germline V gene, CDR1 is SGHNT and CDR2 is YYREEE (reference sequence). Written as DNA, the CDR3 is TGTGCCAGCAGCTGGGACAGGGGCAATCAGCCCCAGCATTTT. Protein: CASSWDRGNQPQHF.

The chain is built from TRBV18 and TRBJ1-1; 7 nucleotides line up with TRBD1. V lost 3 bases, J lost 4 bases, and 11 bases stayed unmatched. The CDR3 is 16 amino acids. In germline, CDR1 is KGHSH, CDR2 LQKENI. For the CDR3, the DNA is TGTGCCAGCTCACCTCCACAGGGGCCTTTTGGCACTGAAGCTTTCTTT. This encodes CASSPPQGPFGTEAFF.